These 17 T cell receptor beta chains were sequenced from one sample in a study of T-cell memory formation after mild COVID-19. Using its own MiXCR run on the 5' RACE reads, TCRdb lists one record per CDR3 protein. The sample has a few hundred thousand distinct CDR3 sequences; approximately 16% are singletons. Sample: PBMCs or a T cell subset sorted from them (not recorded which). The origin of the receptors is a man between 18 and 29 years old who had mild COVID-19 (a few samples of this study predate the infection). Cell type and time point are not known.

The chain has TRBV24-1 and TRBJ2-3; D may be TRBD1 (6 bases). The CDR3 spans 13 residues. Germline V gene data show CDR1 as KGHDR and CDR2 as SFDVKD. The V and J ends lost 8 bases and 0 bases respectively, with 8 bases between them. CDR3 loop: CATTGVSTDTQYF. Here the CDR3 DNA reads TGTGCCACCACAGGGGTCAGCACAGATACGCAGTATTTT.

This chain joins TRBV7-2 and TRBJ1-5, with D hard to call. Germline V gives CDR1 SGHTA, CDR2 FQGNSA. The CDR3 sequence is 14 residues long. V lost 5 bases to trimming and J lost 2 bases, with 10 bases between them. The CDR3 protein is CASSRGRGNQPQHF. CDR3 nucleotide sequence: TGTGCCAGCAGCCGTGGTAGGGGCAATCAGCCCCAGCATTTT.

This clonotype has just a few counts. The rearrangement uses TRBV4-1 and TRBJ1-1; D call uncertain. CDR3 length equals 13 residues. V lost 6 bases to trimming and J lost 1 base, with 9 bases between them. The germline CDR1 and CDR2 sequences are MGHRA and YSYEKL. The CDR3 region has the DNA TGCGCCAGCAGGCATCCGGGGAACACTGAAGCTTTCTTT. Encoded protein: CASRHPGNTEAFF.

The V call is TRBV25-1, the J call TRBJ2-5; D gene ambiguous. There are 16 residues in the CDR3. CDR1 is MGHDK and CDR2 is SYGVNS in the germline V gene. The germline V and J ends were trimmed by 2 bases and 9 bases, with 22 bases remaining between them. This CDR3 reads CASSERGAEPAWAQYF. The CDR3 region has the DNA TGTGCCAGCAGTGAAAGAGGTGCCGAACCGGCGTGGGCCCAGTACTTC.

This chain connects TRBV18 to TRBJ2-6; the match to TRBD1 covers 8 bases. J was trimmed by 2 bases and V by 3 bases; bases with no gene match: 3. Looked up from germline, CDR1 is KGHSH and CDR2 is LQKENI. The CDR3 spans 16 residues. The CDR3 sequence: CASSPQGAPGANVLTF. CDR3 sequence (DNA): TGTGCCAGCTCACCGCAGGGGGCGCCTGGGGCCAACGTCCTGACTTTC.

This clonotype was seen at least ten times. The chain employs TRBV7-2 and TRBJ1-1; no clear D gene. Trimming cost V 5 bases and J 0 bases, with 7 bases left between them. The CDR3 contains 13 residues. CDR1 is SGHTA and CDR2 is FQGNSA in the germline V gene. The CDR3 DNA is TGTGCCAGCAGCCCCAACATGAACACTGAAGCTTTCTTT. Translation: CASSPNMNTEAFF.

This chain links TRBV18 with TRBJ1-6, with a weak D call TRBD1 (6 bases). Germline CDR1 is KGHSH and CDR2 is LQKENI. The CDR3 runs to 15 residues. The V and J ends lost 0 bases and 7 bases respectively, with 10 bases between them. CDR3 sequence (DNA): TGTGCCAGCTCACCACCCGGGACACAGAATTCACCCCTCCACTTT. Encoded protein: CASSPPGTQNSPLHF.

DNA of the CDR3: TGTGCCAGCAGTGGGGCCCCCTATGATACGCAGTATTTT. This codes for CASSGAPYDTQYF. This chain joins TRBV7-8 and TRBJ2-3, with TRBD1 as a possible D gene (5 bases). Trimming took 6 bases from V and 6 from J, leaving 13 bases between them. The germline V gene encodes CDR1 SGHVS and CDR2 FQNEAQ. The CDR3 runs to 13 residues.

The CDR3, as DNA: TGTGCCAGCCGACGGGGCAGCTCCTACGAGCAGTACGTC. Translated, it gives CASRRGSSYEQYV. The chain uses TRBV6-5 and TRBJ2-7; TRBD1 or TRBD2 may be the D gene (5 bases each). The germline V and J ends were trimmed by 8 bases and 0 bases, with 11 bases remaining between them. This CDR3 is 13 amino acids long. CDR1 and CDR2 from the germline V gene are MNHEY and SVGAGI.

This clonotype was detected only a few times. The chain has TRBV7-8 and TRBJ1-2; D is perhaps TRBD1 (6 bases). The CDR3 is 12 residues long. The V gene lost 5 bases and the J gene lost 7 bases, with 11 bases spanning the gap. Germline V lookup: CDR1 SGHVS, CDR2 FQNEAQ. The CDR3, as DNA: TGTGCCAGCAGCCCTTCAGGGGTTGGCTACACCTTC. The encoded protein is CASSPSGVGYTF.

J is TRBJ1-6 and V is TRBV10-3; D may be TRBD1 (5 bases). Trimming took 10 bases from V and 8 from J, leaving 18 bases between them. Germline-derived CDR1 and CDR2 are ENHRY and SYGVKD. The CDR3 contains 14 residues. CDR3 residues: CATAPRGLDSPLHF. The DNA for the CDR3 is TGTGCCACGGCCCCCCGGGGGTTGGATTCACCCCTCCACTTT.

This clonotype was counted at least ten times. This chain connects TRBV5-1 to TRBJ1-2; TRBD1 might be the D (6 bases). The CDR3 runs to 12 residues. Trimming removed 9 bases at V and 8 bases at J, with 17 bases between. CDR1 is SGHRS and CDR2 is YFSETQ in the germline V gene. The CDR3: CATKQGEEGYTF. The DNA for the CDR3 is TGCGCCACTAAACAGGGTGAGGAGGGCTACACCTTC.

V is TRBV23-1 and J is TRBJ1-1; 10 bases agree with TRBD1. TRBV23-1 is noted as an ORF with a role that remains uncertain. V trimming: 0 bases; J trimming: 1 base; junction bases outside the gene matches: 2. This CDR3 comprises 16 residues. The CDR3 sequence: CASSQSWDRGNTEAFF. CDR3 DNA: TGCGCCAGCAGTCAATCGTGGGACAGGGGGAACACTGAAGCTTTCTTT.

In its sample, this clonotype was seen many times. The CDR3 DNA is TGTGCCAGCAGTACCGGGACTAGCTTTTACGAGCAGTACTTC. Protein: CASSTGTSFYEQYF. This sequence joins TRBV12-3 or TRBV12-4 and TRBJ2-7; TRBD2 matches at 9 bases. This CDR3 spans 14 amino acids. V lost 5 bases to trimming and J lost 4 bases; unmatched junction nucleotides: 6.

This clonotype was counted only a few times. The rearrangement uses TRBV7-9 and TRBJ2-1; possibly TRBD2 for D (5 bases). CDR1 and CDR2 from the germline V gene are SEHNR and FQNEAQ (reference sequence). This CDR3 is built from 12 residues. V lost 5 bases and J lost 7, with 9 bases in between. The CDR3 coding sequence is TGTGCCAGCAGCCCGGGGATGAATGAGCAGTTCTTC. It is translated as CASSPGMNEQFF.

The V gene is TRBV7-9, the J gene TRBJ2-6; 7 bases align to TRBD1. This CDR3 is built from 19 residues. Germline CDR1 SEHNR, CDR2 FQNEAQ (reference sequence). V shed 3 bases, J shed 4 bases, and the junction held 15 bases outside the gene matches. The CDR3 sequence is CASSLILRDRVPGANVLTF. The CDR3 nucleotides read TGTGCCAGCAGCTTGATACTCCGGGACAGAGTACCCGGGGCCAACGTCCTGACTTTC.

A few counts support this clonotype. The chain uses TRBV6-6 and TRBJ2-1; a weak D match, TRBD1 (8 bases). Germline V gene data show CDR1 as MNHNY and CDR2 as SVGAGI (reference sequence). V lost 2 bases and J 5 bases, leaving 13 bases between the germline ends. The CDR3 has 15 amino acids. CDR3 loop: CASSYRTGRDNEQFF. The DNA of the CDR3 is TGTGCCAGCAGTTACCGGACAGGGAGGGACAATGAGCAGTTCTTC.